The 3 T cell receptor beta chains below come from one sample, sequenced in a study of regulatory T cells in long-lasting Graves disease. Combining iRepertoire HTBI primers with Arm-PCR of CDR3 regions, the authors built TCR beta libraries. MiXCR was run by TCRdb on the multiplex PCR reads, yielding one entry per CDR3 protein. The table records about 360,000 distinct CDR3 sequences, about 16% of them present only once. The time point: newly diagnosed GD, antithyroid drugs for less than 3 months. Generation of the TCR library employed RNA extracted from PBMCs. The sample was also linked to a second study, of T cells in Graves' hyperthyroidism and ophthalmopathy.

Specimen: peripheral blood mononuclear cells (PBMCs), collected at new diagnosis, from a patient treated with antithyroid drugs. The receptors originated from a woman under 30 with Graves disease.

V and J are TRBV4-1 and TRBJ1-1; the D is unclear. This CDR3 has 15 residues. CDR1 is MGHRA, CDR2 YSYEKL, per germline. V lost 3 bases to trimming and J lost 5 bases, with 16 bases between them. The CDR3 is CASSQSPDGLTEAFF. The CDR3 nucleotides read TGCGCCAGCAGCCAGAGCCCTGACGGACTAACTGAAGCTTTCTTT.

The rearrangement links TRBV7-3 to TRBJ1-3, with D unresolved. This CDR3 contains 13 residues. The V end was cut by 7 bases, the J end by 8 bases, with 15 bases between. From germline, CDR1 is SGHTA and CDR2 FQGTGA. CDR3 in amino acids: CASIPTLWDTIYF. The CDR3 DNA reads TGTGCCAGCATCCCGACCCTCTGGGACACCATATATTTT.

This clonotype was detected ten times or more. The CDR3 bases are TGTGCCAGCAGCGTAGGAGGGAAGGTGGGGAACACTGAAGCTTTCTTT. Amino acids: CASSVGGKVGNTEAFF. V and J are TRBV9 and TRBJ1-1; D call uncertain. V gave up 0 bases and J gave up 1 base, with 13 bases separating them. Germline-derived CDR1 and CDR2 are SGDLS and YYNGEE. CDR3 length equals 16 residues.